This T cell receptor beta chain was obtained from a study of blood T cell repertoires in COVID-19. Original methodology: Scientists estimated how many nucleated cells there were by amplifying reference gene primers. Profiled with immunoSEQ multiplex PCR; TCRdb holds only in-frame clones, not every one. Clone size and V and J calls were adopted from that table, with D and trimming inferred from the DNA. The sample contains about 39,000 clones, approximately 85% of which appear only once. The germline V gene encodes CDR1 SGHNT and CDR2 YYREEE (reference sequence). CDR3 length: 14 residues. V lost 5 bases and J lost 4, with 15 bases in between.

The V and J genes are TRBV5-4 and TRBJ1-1, with D perhaps TRBD1 (6 bases). The TCR comes from a man aged 60-69 years with acute or convalescent COVID-19. Input material: peripheral blood. The CDR3 here is CASSPGGGATEAFF. CDR3 DNA: TGTGCCAGCAGTCCCGGTGGGGGGGCCACTGAAGCTTTCTTT.